This passage covers 3 T cell receptor beta chains from one sample sequenced in a study of T cell responses to AZD1222 COVID-19 vaccine. Here immunoSEQ multiplex PCR was the method, and the copy in TCRdb shows in-frame clones only, minus some. The sample lists some 200,000 clones, approximately 93% occurring once. Sequences were derived from peripheral blood, sampled on day 0 of AZD1222 vaccination. The receptors were gathered from an adult in good health.

This clone was detected once. In nucleotides, the CDR3 is TGTGCCAGCAGCAACACGGGGAATGAGCAGTTCTTC. Translation: CASSNTGNEQFF. The V call is TRBV3-1 (or the pseudogene TRBV3-2), the J call TRBJ2-1; weak D call: TRBD2 (5 bases). Germline V CDR1 and CDR2: LGHDT, YNNKEL (reference sequence). Trimming pared 5 bases from V and 7 bases from J, leaving 9 bases between. The CDR3 is 12 amino acids.

V gene TRBV2 combines with J gene TRBJ1-1, with D possibly being TRBD1 (5 bases). CDR1 and CDR2 from the germline V gene are SNHLY and FYNNEI. The V end lost 7 bases, the J end lost 8 bases, and 8 bases lay between the germline ends. The CDR3 has 10 amino acids. DNA for the CDR3: TGTGCCAGCACAGGGATGGAAGCTTTCTTT. This translates into CASTGMEAFF. Full variable domain (outside the CDR3, taken from reference TRBV2 and TRBJ1-1): EPEVTQTPSHQVTQMGQEVILRCVPISNHLYFYWYRQILGQKVEFLVSFYNNEISEKSEIFDDQFSVERPDGSNFTLKIRSTKLEDSAMYFCASTGMEAFFGQGTRLTVV.

With regard to this clone: The germline gene is not matched at one end of the junction; a read error may be the cause. This specimen includes other DNA sequences encoding the same CDR3. This sequence joins TRBV5-1 and TRBJ2-7; 10 nucleotides align to TRBD1. The CDR3 covers 13 residues. Germline lookup yields CDR1 SGHRS and CDR2 YFSETQ. As DNA, the CDR3 is TGTGCCAGCAGCTTGGACAGGGGGTACGAGCAGTACTTC. Its protein product is CASSLDRGYEQYF.